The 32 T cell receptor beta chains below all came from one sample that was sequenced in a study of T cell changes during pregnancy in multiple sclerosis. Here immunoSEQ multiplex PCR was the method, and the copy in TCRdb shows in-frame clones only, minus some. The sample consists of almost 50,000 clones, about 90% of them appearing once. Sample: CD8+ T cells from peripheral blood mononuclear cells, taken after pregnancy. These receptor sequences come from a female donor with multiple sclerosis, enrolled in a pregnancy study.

The DNA of the CDR3 is TGTGCCAGCAGGCACGGGACAGGGGACAATGAGCAGTTCTTC. Its protein is CASRHGTGDNEQFF. The genes are TRBV5-6 and TRBJ2-1, with 10 bases matching TRBD1. The length of the CDR3 is 14 residues. From germline, CDR1 is SGHDT and CDR2 YYEEEE. Germline trimming cut 5 bases from V and 5 bases from J; bases unmatched to any gene: 4. The full variable domain, with the rest looked up from reference TRBV5-6 and TRBJ2-1, is DAGVTQSPTHLIKTRGQQVTLRCSPKSGHDTVSWYQQALGQGPQFIFQYYEEEERQRGNFPDRFSGHQFPNYSSELNVNALLLGDSALYLCASRHGTGDNEQFFGPGTRLTVL.

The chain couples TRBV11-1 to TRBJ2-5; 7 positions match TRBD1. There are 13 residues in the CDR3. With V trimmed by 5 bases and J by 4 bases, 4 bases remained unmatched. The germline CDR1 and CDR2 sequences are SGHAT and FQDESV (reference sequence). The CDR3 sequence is CASSPRTGETQYF. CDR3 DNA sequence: TGTGCCAGCAGCCCCAGGACAGGAGAGACCCAGTACTTC.

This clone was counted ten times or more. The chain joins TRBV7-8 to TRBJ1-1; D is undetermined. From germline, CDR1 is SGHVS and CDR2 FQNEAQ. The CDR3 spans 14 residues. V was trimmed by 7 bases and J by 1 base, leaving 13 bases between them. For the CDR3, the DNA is TGTGCCAGCACCTTGGAGCGGGGGAACACTGAAGCTTTCTTT. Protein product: CASTLERGNTEAFF. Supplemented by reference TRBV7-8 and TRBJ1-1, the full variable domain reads GAGVSQSPRYKVAKRGQDVALRCDPISGHVSLFWYQQALGQGPEFLTYFQNEAQLDKSGLPSDRFFAERPEGSVSTLKIQRTQQEDSAVYLCASTLERGNTEAFFGQGTRLTVV.

For the CDR3, the DNA is TGTGCCAGCAGCCCAACAGGGGTAGCCCACGAGCAGTACTTC. Protein: CASSPTGVAHEQYF. The chain has TRBV9 and TRBJ2-7, with 7 bases matching TRBD1. The CDR3 is made up of 14 amino acids. The junction had 9 bases not matched to a gene; V was cut back by 4 bases and J by 5 bases. Germline CDR1 is SGDLS and CDR2 is YYNGEE.

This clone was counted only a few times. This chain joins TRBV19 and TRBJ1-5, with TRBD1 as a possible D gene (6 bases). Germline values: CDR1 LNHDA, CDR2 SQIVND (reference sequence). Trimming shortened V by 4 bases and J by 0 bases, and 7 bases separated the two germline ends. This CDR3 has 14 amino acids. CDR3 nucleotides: TGTGCCAGTAGTAGGACAGTTAGCAATCAGCCCCAGCATTTT. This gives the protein CASSRTVSNQPQHF.

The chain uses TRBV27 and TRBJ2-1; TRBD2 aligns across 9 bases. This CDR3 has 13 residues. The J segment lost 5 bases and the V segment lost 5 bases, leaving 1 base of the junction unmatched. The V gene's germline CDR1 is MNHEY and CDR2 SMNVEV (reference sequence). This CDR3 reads CASSERGDNEQFF. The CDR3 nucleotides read TGTGCCAGCAGTGAGCGGGGGGACAATGAGCAGTTCTTC.

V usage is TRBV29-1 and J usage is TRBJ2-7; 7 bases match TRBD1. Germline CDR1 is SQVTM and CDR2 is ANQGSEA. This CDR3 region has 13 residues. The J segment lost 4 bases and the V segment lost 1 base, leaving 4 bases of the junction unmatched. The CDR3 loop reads CSVEGGTEYEQYF. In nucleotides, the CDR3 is TGCAGCGTTGAAGGGGGGACAGAGTACGAGCAGTACTTC.

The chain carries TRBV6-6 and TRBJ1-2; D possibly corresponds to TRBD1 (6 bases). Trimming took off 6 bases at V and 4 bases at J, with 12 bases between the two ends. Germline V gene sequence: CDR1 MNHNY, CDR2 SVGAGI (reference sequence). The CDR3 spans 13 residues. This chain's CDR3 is CASRGTGTYGYTF. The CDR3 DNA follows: TGTGCCAGCAGGGGTACAGGGACCTATGGCTACACCTTC.

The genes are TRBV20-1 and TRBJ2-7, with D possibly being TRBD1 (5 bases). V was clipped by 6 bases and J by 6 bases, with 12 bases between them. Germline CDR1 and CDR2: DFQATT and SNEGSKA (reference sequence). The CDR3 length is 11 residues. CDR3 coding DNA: TGCAGTGCAGCAGACAGTCTCGAGCAGTACTTC. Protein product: CSAADSLEQYF.

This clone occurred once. CDR3 DNA: TGTGCCAGCAGCTCCTTTAGCGGGGAGCCCCAAGAGACCCAGTACTTC. Protein: CASSSFSGEPQETQYF. This chain joins TRBV13 and TRBJ2-5; 8 bases align to TRBD2. This CDR3 comprises 16 residues. CDR1 PRHDT and CDR2 FYEKMQ come from the germline V gene (reference sequence). The trim removed 4 bases at V and 1 base at J, leaving 8 bases unmatched.

The chain's CDR3 is CASSLGVAGGNEQFF. The DNA for the CDR3 is TGTGCCAGCAGCCTTGGGGTAGCGGGGGGTAATGAGCAGTTCTTC. The rearrangement links TRBV13 to TRBJ2-1; TRBD2 matches at 10 bases. V shed 5 bases, J shed 7 bases, and the junction held 8 bases outside the gene matches. Looked up from germline, CDR1 is PRHDT and CDR2 is FYEKMQ (reference sequence). The CDR3 runs 15 residues.

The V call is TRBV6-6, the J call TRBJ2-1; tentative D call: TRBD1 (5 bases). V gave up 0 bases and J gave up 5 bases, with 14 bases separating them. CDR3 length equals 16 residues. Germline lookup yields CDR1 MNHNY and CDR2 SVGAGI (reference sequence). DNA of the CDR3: TGTGCCAGCAGTTACTCGATAGGGGCTGGGGACAATGAGCAGTTCTTC. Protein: CASSYSIGAGDNEQFF.

The CDR3 is CASSPLAPSTDTQYF. CDR3 coding DNA: TGTGCCAGCAGCCCCTTAGCCCCTAGCACAGATACGCAGTATTTT. V gene TRBV13 combines with J gene TRBJ2-3; D is ambiguous. V lost 5 bases to trimming and J lost 0 bases, with 12 bases between them. Germline CDR1 and CDR2: PRHDT and FYEKMQ (reference sequence). The CDR3 loop spans 15 amino acids. Together with reference TRBV13 and TRBJ2-3, the CDR3 gives the full variable domain: AAGVIQSPRHLIKEKRETATLKCYPIPRHDTVYWYQQGPGQDPQFLISFYEKMQSDKGSIPDRFSAQQFSDYHSELNMSSLELGDSALYFCASSPLAPSTDTQYFGPGTRLTVL.

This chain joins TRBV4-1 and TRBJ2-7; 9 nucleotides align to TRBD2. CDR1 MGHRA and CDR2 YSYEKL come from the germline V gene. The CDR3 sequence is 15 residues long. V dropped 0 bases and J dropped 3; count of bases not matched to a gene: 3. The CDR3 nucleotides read TGCGCCAGCAGCCAAGATAGTAGCGGGGGCTACGAGCAGTACTTC. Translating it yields CASSQDSSGGYEQYF.

The CDR3 DNA reads TGTGCCAGCAGTTACATCGGGGGGGTGCAATCCTACGAGCAGTACTTC. Amino acid sequence: CASSYIGGVQSYEQYF. The chain links TRBV6-6 to TRBJ2-7; 8 bases match TRBD2. The V segment lost 2 bases and the J segment 1 base; nucleotides outside the gene matches: 7. CDR1 and CDR2 (germline): MNHNY, SVGAGI (reference sequence). The CDR3 contains 16 residues.

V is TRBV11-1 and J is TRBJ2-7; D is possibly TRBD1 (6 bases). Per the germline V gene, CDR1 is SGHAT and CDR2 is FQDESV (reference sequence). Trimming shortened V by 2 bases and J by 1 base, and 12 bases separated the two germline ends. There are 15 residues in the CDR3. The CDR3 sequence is CASSLPGHRSYEQYF. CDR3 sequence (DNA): TGTGCCAGCAGCTTACCGGGACACCGATCCTACGAGCAGTACTTC. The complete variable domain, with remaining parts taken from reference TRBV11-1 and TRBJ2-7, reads EAEVAQSPRYKITEKSQAVAFWCDPISGHATLYWYRQILGQGPELLVQFQDESVVDDSQLPKDRFSAERLKGVDSTLKIQPAELGDSAMYLCASSLPGHRSYEQYFGPGTRLTVT.

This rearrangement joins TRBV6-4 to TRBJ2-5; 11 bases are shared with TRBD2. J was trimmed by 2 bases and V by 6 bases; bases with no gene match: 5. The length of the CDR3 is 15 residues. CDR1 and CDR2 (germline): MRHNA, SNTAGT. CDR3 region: CASSKTSGAQETQYF. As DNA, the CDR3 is TGTGCCAGCAGCAAGACTAGCGGGGCACAAGAGACCCAGTACTTC.

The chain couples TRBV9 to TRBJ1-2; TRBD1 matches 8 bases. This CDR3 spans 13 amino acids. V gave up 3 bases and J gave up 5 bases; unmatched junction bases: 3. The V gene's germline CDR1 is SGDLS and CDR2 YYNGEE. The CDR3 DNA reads TGTGCCAGCAGCGGAGACAGGGGTTATGGCTACACCTTC. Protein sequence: CASSGDRGYGYTF.

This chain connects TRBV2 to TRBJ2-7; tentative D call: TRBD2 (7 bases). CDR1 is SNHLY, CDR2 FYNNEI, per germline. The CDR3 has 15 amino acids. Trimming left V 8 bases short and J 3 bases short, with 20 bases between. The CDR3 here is CASSGGAGDFYEQYF. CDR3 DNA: TGTGCCAGCTCTGGGGGGGCAGGAGACTTCTACGAGCAGTACTTC.

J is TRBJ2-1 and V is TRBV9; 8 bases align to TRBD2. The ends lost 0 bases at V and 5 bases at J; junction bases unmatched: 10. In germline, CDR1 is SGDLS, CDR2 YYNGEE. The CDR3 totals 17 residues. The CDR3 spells CASSVEAGGASHNEQFF. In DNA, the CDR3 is TGTGCCAGCAGCGTAGAGGCGGGGGGAGCTTCTCACAATGAGCAGTTCTTC.

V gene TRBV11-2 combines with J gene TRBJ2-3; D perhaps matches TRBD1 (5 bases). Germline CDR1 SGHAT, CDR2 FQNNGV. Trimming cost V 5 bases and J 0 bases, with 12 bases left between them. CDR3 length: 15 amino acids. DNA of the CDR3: TGTGCCAGCAGCCCCCTCAGGGCGAGCACAGATACGCAGTATTTT. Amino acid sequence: CASSPLRASTDTQYF.

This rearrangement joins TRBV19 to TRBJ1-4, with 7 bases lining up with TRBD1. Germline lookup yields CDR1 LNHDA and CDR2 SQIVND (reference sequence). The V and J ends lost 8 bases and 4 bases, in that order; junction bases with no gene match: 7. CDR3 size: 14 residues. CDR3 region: CASSWGTDNEKLFF. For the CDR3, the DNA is TGTGCCAGTTCTTGGGGGACAGATAATGAAAAACTGTTTTTT.

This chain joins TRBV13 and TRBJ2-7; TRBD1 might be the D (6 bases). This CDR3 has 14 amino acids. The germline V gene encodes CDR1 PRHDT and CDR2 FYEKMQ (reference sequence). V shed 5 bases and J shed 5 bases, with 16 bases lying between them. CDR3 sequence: CASSPPGTSDEQYF. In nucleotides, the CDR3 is TGTGCCAGCAGCCCGCCCGGGACATCCGACGAGCAGTACTTC.

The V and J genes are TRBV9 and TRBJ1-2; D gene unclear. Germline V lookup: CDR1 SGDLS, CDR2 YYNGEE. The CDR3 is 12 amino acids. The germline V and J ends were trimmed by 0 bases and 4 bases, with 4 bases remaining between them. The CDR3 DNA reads TGTGCCAGCAGCGTAGGGCCCTATGGCTACACCTTC. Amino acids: CASSVGPYGYTF.

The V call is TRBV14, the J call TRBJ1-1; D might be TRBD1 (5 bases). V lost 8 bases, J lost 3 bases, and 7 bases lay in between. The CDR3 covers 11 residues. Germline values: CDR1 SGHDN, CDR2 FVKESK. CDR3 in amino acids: CASATDTEAFF. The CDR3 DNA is TGTGCCAGCGCGACAGACACTGAAGCTTTCTTT. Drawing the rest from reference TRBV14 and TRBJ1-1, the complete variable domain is EAGVTQFPSHSVIEKGQTVTLRCDPISGHDNLYWYRRVMGKEIKFLLHFVKESKQDESGMPNNRFLAERTGGTYSTLKVQPAELEDSGVYFCASATDTEAFFGQGTRLTVV.

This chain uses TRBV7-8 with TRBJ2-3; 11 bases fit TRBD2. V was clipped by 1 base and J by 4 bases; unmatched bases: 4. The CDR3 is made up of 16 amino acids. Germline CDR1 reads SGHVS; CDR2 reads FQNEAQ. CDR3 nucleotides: TGTGCCAGCAGCTTAGTAGCGGGGGGGCCTTCAGATACGCAGTATTTT. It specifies CASSLVAGGPSDTQYF.

The CDR3 sequence: CASSSLGQKETQYF. The CDR3 DNA reads TGTGCCAGCAGCTCGCTTGGACAGAAAGAGACCCAGTACTTC. This sequence joins TRBV5-4 and TRBJ2-5; TRBD1 is a possible D gene (6 bases). This CDR3 is built from 14 residues. The V gene's germline CDR1 is SGHNT and CDR2 YYREEE (reference sequence). V shed 3 bases and J shed 3 bases, with 12 bases lying between them.

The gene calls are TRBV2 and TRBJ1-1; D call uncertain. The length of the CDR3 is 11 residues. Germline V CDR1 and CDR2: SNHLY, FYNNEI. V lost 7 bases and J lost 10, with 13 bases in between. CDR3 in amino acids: CASIGSGGAFF. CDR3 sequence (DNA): TGTGCCAGCATCGGGTCAGGAGGAGCTTTCTTT. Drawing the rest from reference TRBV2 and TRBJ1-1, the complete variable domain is EPEVTQTPSHQVTQMGQEVILRCVPISNHLYFYWYRQILGQKVEFLVSFYNNEISEKSEIFDDQFSVERPDGSNFTLKIRSTKLEDSAMYFCASIGSGGAFFGQGTRLTVV.

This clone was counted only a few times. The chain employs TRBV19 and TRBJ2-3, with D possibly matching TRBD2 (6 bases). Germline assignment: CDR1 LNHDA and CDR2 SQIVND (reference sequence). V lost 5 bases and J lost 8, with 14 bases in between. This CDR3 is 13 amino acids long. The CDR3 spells CASSSSGESTQYF. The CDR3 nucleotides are TGTGCCAGTAGTTCCTCGGGGGAGAGTACGCAGTATTTT.

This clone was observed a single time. Here the CDR3 DNA reads TGTGCCAGCAGCTTGGGCGTCTACGAGCAGTACTTC. Translated, it gives CASSLGVYEQYF. The chain links TRBV7-9 to TRBJ2-7; D not resolved. Trimming pared 3 bases from V and 3 bases from J, leaving 6 bases between. CDR3 length equals 12 residues. Germline CDR1 reads SEHNR; CDR2 reads FQNEAQ (reference sequence). Variable domain in full (rest from reference TRBV7-9 and TRBJ2-7): DTGVSQNPRHKITKRGQNVTFRCDPISEHNRLYWYRQTLGQGPEFLTYFQNEAQLEKSRLLSDRFSAERPKGSFSTLEIQRTEQGDSAMYLCASSLGVYEQYFGPGTRLTVT.

Written as DNA, the CDR3 is TGTGCCAGCAGTTGGGGGGTTAACACTGAAGCTTTCTTT. Amino acids: CASSWGVNTEAFF. The V call is TRBV27, the J call TRBJ1-1, with TRBD1 as a possible D gene (5 bases). This CDR3 region has 13 residues. The germline V gene encodes CDR1 MNHEY and CDR2 SMNVEV (reference sequence). Trimming left V 4 bases short and J 2 bases short, with 8 bases between.

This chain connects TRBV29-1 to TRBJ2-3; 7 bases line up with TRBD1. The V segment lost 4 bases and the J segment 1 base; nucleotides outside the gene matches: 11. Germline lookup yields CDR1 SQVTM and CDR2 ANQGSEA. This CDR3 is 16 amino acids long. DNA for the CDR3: TGCAGCGTTGCTGTTGGGAACAGGGGTGGCACAGATACGCAGTATTTT. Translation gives CSVAVGNRGGTDTQYF.